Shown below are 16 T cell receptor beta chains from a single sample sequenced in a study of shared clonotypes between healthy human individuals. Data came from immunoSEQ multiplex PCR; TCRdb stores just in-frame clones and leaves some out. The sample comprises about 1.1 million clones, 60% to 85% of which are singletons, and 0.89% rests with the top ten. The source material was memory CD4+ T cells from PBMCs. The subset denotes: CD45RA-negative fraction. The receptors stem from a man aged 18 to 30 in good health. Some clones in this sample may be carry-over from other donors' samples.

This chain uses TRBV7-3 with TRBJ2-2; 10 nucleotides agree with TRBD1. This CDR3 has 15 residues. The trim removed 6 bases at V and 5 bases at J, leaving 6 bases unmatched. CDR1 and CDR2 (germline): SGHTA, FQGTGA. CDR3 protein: CASSLTGGVTGELFF. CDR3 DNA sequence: TGTGCCAGCAGTTTGACAGGGGGCGTTACCGGGGAGCTGTTTTTT.

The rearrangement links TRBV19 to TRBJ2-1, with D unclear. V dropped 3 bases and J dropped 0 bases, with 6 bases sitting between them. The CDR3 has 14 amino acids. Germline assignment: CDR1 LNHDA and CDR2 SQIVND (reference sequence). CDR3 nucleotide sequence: TGTGCCAGTAGTATCGTCAGCTCCTACAATGAGCAGTTCTTC. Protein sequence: CASSIVSSYNEQFF.

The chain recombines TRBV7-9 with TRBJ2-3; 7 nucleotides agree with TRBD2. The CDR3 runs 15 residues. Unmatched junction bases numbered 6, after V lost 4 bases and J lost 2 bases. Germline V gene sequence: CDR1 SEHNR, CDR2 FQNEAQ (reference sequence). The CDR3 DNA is TGTGCCAGCAGCTCCAGGCGGGGGACCACAGATACGCAGTATTTT. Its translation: CASSSRRGTTDTQYF.

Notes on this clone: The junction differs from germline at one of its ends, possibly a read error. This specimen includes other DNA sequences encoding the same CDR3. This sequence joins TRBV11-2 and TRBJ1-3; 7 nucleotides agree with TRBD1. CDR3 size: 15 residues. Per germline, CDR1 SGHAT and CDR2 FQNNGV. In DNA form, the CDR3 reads TGTGCCAGCAGCCTAGACAGGGACGCTGGAAACACCATATATTTT. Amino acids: CASSLDRDAGNTIYF.

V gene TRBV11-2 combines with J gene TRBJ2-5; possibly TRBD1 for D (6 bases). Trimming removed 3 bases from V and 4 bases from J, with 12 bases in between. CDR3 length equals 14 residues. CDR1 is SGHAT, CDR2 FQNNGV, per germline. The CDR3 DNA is TGTGCCAGCAGCTTCAACAGGGCGCGAGAGACCCAGTACTTC. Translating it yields CASSFNRARETQYF.

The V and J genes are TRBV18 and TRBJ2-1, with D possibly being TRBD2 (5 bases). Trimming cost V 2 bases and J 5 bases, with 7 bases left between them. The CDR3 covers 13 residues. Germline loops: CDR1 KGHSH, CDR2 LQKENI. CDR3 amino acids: CASSPGRDNEQFF. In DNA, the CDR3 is TGTGCCAGCTCACCAGGGCGGGACAATGAGCAGTTCTTC.

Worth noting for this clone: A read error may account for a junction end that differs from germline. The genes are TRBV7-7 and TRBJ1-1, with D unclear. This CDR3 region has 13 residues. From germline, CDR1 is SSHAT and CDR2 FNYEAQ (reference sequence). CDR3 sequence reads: CASSLGENTEAFF. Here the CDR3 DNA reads TGTGCTAGCAGTCTAGGAGAGAACACTGAAGCTTTCTTT.

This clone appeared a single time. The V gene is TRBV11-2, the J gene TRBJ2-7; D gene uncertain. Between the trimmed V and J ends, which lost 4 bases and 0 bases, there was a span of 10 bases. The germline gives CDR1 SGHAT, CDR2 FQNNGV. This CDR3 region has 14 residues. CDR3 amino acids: CASSSFGFSYEQYF. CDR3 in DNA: TGTGCCAGCAGCTCTTTTGGGTTCTCCTACGAGCAGTACTTC.

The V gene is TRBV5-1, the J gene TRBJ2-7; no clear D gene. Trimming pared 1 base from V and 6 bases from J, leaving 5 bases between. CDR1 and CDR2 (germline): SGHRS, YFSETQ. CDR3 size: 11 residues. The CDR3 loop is CASSLSVEQYF. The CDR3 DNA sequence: TGCGCCAGCAGCTTGTCTGTCGAGCAGTACTTC.

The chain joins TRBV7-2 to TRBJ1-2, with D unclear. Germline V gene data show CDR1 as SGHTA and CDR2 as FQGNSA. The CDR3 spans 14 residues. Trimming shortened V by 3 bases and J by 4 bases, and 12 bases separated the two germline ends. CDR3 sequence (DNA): TGTGCCAGCAGCTTGGGAGGGCCAGCCTATGGCTACACCTTC. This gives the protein CASSLGGPAYGYTF.

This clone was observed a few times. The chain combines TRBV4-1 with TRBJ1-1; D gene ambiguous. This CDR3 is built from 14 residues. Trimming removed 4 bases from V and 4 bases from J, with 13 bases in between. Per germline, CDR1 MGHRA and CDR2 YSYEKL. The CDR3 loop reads CASSRDLGSTEAFF. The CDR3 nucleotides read TGCGCCAGCAGCCGGGATCTGGGTTCCACTGAAGCTTTCTTT.

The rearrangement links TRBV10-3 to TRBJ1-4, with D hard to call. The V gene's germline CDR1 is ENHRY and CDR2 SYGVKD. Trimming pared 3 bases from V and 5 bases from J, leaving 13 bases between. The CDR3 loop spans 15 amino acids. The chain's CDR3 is CAISDPGGINEKLFF. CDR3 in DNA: TGTGCCATCAGTGATCCGGGCGGGATCAATGAAAAACTGTTTTTT.

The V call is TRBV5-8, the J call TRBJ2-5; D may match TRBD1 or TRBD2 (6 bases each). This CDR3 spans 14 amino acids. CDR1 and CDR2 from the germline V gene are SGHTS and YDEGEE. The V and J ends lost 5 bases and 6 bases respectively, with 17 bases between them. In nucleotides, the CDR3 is TGTGCCAGCAGGCTCCCGGGGGCGACGAAGACCCAGTACTTC. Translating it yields CASRLPGATKTQYF.

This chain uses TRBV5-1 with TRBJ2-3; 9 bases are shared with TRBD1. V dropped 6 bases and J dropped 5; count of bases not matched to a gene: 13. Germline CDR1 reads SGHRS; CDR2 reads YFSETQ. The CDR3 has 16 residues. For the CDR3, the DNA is TGCGCCAGCACACAGGGGGCTGGGGGTCCACAAGATACGCAGTATTTT. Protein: CASTQGAGGPQDTQYF.

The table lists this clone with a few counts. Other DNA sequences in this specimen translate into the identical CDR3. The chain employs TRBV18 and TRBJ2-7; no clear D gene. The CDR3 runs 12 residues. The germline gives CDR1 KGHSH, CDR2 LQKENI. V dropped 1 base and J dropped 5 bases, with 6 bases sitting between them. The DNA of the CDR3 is TGTGCCAGCTCACCACTCAGAAACGAGCAGTACTTC. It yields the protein CASSPLRNEQYF.

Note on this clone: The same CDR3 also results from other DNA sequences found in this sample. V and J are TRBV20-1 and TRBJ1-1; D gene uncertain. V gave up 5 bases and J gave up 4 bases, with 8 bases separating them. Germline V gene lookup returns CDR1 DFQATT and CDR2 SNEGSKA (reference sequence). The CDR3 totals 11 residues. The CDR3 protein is CSALGTTEAFF. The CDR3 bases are TGCAGTGCTCTCGGTACCACTGAAGCTTTCTTT.